Below, 11 T cell receptor beta chains from the same sample are listed, as sequenced in a study of breast tumors, draining lymph nodes, adjacent tissues. Samples came from axillary lymph nodes draining the breast cancer. TCRdb recomputed calls from the multiplex PCR reads with MiXCR, one row per CDR3 protein. The sample includes over 200,000 distinct CDR3 sequences, about 30% of them seen just once. Sequenced material: axillary lymph node tissue. These receptor sequences come from a female donor with breast cancer. Some clones in this sample may be carry-over from other donors' samples.

In regard to this clonotype: Mismatch with germline at one junction end may stem from a read error. J is TRBJ2-1 and V is TRBV7-2; D may be TRBD2 (6 bases). The length of the CDR3 is 11 residues. Germline values: CDR1 SGHTA, CDR2 FQGNSA. The CDR3 DNA follows: TGTGCCAACAGCGCGGGGCTGGGGCAGTTCTTC. Encoded protein: CANSAGLGQFF.

This clonotype was observed many times. The chain recombines TRBV24-1 with TRBJ1-5, with TRBD1 as a possible D gene (5 bases). The V end was cut by 3 bases, the J end by 5 bases, with 13 bases between. This CDR3 has 15 amino acids. Germline V gene sequence: CDR1 KGHDR, CDR2 SFDVKD. This chain's CDR3 is CATSDRQGWDQPQHF. The CDR3, as DNA: TGTGCCACCAGTGATCGTCAGGGTTGGGATCAGCCCCAGCATTTT.

This clonotype appeared many times. The rearrangement joins TRBV6-1 to TRBJ1-6; D not certain. Per the germline V gene, CDR1 is MNHNS and CDR2 is SASEGT. Trimming pared 0 bases from V and 9 bases from J, leaving 6 bases between. The CDR3 spans 13 residues. CDR3 amino acids: CASSEAQVSPLHF. In nucleotides, the CDR3 is TGTGCCAGCAGTGAAGCTCAGGTTTCACCCCTCCACTTT.

This rearrangement joins TRBV15 to TRBJ2-1; TRBD2 aligns across 9 bases. V gave up 0 bases and J gave up 4 bases; unmatched junction bases: 4. The CDR3 has 16 amino acids. Germline V gene sequence: CDR1 LNHNV, CDR2 YYDKDF (reference sequence). The chain's CDR3 is CATSRDRLAVYNEQFF. In nucleotides, the CDR3 is TGTGCCACCAGCAGAGATCGACTAGCGGTTTACAATGAGCAGTTCTTC.

This clonotype was seen ten or more times. The chain links TRBV29-1 to TRBJ1-5, with a weak D call TRBD1 (5 bases). This CDR3 is 14 amino acids long. V was trimmed by 5 bases and J by 0 bases, leaving 11 bases between them. From germline, CDR1 is SQVTM and CDR2 ANQGSEA. CDR3 sequence reads: CSVSGGLSNQPQHF. CDR3 coding DNA: TGCAGCGTTTCGGGGGGACTTAGCAATCAGCCCCAGCATTTT.

The sample holds many counts of this clonotype. V is TRBV7-8 and J is TRBJ2-5; 11 positions agree with TRBD1. The J segment lost 5 bases and the V segment lost 5 bases, leaving 10 bases of the junction unmatched. The length of the CDR3 is 16 residues. In germline, CDR1 is SGHVS, CDR2 FQNEAQ. CDR3 amino acids: CASSPSRTGGRETQYF. The CDR3 DNA follows: TGTGCCAGCAGCCCGTCCCGGACAGGGGGCAGGGAGACCCAGTACTTC.

This clonotype showed up many times. This chain uses TRBV20-1 with TRBJ2-5, with TRBD1 as a possible D gene (6 bases). The CDR3 loop spans 14 amino acids. V shed 6 bases and J shed 5 bases, with 19 bases lying between them. The germline gives CDR1 DFQATT, CDR2 SNEGSKA (reference sequence). CDR3 loop: CSAPRSGQGETQYF. The DNA for the CDR3 is TGCAGTGCACCGCGGAGTGGGCAGGGGGAGACCCAGTACTTC.

This clonotype occurred many times. This sequence joins TRBV11-2 and TRBJ2-2; no firm D call. CDR3 length: 12 amino acids. CDR1 is SGHAT, CDR2 FQNNGV, per germline. Trimming removed 3 bases from V and 6 bases from J, with 5 bases in between. The CDR3 here is CASSFLAGELFF. In DNA, the CDR3 is TGTGCCAGCAGCTTCTTGGCCGGGGAGCTGTTTTTT.

This clonotype was counted at least ten times. The J gene is TRBJ2-1, the V gene TRBV12-3 or TRBV12-4; a weak D match, TRBD1 (5 bases). With 7 bases removed from V and 5 bases from J, the gap between germline ends came to 21 bases. The CDR3 is 16 amino acids. CDR3 sequence reads: CASTPDPAIGDNEQFF. DNA for the CDR3: TGTGCCAGCACACCTGACCCAGCTATAGGGGACAATGAGCAGTTCTTC.

The table lists this clonotype with many counts. CDR3: CASSRTESTQYF. The CDR3 DNA reads TGTGCCAGCTCGAGAACGGAGAGTACGCAGTATTTT. The chain combines TRBV6-6 with TRBJ2-3, with no clear D. V lost 8 bases, J lost 8 bases, and 14 bases lay in between. CDR3 length equals 12 residues. Germline loops: CDR1 MNHNY, CDR2 SVGAGI (reference sequence).

This clonotype has at least ten counts. The V call is TRBV3-1, the J call TRBJ1-3; D might be TRBD1 (5 bases). Trimming removed 5 bases from V and 0 bases from J, with 8 bases in between. Germline CDR1 reads LGHDT; CDR2 reads YNNKEL (reference sequence). There are 14 residues in the CDR3. DNA for the CDR3: TGTGCCAGCAGCTCCGGACACTCTGGAAACACCATATATTTT. Translation gives CASSSGHSGNTIYF. Full variable domain (rest looked up from reference TRBV3-1 and TRBJ1-3): DTAVSQTPKYLVTQMGNDKSIKCEQNLGHDTMYWYKQDSKKFLKIMFSYNNKELIINETVPNRFSPKSPDKAHLNLHINSLELGDSAVYFCASSSGHSGNTIYFGEGSWLTVV.